This T cell receptor beta chain was identified during a study of cytomegalovirus exposure and HLA in healthy donors. Study-wide points: A few V segments could not be told apart, such as TRBV6-2 and TRBV6-3, and were left out. Cytomegalovirus association was assigned to about 150 TCR beta chains. The authors judged a highly shared variant cluster likely a sequencing artifact.

The V end was cut by 3 bases, the J end by 9 bases, with 15 bases between. Germline V gene data show CDR1 as ENHRY and CDR2 as SYGVKD. This CDR3 is built from 14 residues. The PCR ran on 60 Vbeta and 13 Jbeta primers. Produced via immunoSEQ multiplex PCR; TCRdb's table is partial and in-frame only. This sample has about 130,000 clones; 60% to 80% occur once, and the top ten carry 2% to 2.5%. A remark on this clone: Antigen unknown.

The V and J genes are TRBV10-3 and TRBJ2-1; D perhaps matches TRBD1 (5 bases). The receptor's source is a man between 25 and 39 years old in good health and CMV-seronegative. Sequenced: PBMCs. The CDR3 DNA reads as TGTGCCATCAGTGAAAGAACAGTTCAGGGTGAGCAGTTCTTC. Encoded protein: CAISERTVQGEQFF.